This TCR beta chain was profiled in a study of control samples from healthy donors and cancer patients. CDR1 and CDR2 (germline): SGHNT, YYREEE (reference sequence). The V segment lost 4 bases and the J segment 3 bases; nucleotides outside the gene matches: 9. The CDR3 has 15 amino acids. TCRdb's table, derived via immunoSEQ multiplex PCR, lists solely in-frame clones and lacks some. The table shows 98,000 or so clones, with about four fifths occurring only once. The receptor comes from a young woman in good health. Sequencing was performed on blood. The gene calls are TRBV5-4 and TRBJ1-1; 7 nucleotides line up with TRBD1. CDR3 loop: CASSPRRGLDTEAFF. Here the CDR3 DNA reads TGTGCCAGCAGCCCCAGAAGGGGGCTGGACACTGAAGCTTTCTTT.